The 28 T cell receptor beta chains reported below all come from one sample, sequenced in a study of cytomegalovirus exposure and HLA in healthy donors. TCRdb's table, derived via immunoSEQ multiplex PCR, lists solely in-frame clones and lacks some. The data contain some 170,000 clones, approximately 86% of them singletons. The sequenced sample consisted of PBMCs. These receptors all stem from a woman aged 18-35 years in good health and CMV-seronegative.

The rearrangement joins TRBV9 to TRBJ2-7; D possibly corresponds to TRBD1 (6 bases). The CDR3 totals 12 residues. The V end lost 5 bases, the J end lost 3 bases, and 9 bases lay between the germline ends. Germline CDR1 reads SGDLS; CDR2 reads YYNGEE. The CDR3 is CASSRRGYEQYF. CDR3 bases: TGTGCCAGCAGTCGCAGGGGCTACGAGCAGTACTTC.

The V and J genes are TRBV10-2 and TRBJ1-5; D possibly corresponds to TRBD1 (5 bases). Germline V gene data show CDR1 as WSHSY and CDR2 as SAAADI. The CDR3 spans 13 residues. Trimming removed 7 bases at V and 2 bases at J, with 9 bases between. CDR3 residues: CASNPTGNQPQHF. In nucleotides, the CDR3 is TGCGCCAGCAATCCGACAGGCAATCAGCCCCAGCATTTT.

This clone has more than one count but fewer than ten. The CDR3 reads CASSGGASTGELFF. CDR3 sequence (DNA): TGTGCCAGCTCTGGGGGGGCCAGCACCGGGGAGCTGTTTTTT. The rearrangement links TRBV6-4 to TRBJ2-2; TRBD2 is a possible D gene (7 bases). Deletions cut 8 bases from V and 4 bases from J, with 14 bases between. The CDR3 sequence is 14 residues long. Germline CDR1 and CDR2: MRHNA and SNTAGT.

This chain uses TRBV6-1 with TRBJ1-1, with D possibly matching TRBD1 (5 bases). Germline CDR1 reads MNHNS; CDR2 reads SASEGT. V was cut by 6 bases and J by 8 bases, with 13 bases left in between. CDR3 size: 12 residues. CDR3 amino acids: CASSLDSREAFF. The CDR3 region has the DNA TGTGCCAGCAGCTTAGACAGCCGAGAAGCTTTCTTT.

V gene TRBV2 combines with J gene TRBJ1-2; D is unresolved. The germline V gene has CDR1 SNHLY and CDR2 FYNNEI. The V and J ends lost 6 bases and 0 bases respectively, with 11 bases between them. CDR3 length: 14 amino acids. The CDR3 sequence is CASSIQSSNYGYTF. CDR3 nucleotides: TGTGCCAGCAGCATACAAAGTTCTAACTATGGCTACACCTTC.

This clone occurred a few times. J is TRBJ1-1 and V is TRBV29-1, with D uncertain. V lost 4 bases and J lost 5, with 14 bases in between. CDR3 length: 13 residues. Germline V CDR1 and CDR2: SQVTM, ANQGSEA. The CDR3 is CSVVIDAGTEAFF. CDR3 nucleotide sequence: TGCAGCGTTGTTATTGATGCGGGAACTGAAGCTTTCTTT.

Concerning this clone: At one boundary the junction diverges from the germline segment, which might be a read error. V gene TRBV19 combines with J gene TRBJ1-5; a weak D match, TRBD1 (5 bases). Per the germline V gene, CDR1 is LNHDA and CDR2 is SQIVND (reference sequence). This CDR3 is 11 amino acids long. This chain's CDR3 is CASSINTGLSF. Written as DNA, the CDR3 is TGTGCCAGTAGTATTAACACAGGCCTATCTTTT.

The gene calls are TRBV19 and TRBJ2-7; a possible D gene is TRBD2 (6 bases). Between the trimmed V and J ends, which lost 3 bases and 2 bases, there was a span of 11 bases. Germline loops: CDR1 LNHDA, CDR2 SQIVND (reference sequence). CDR3 length: 14 residues. The CDR3 loop is CASSIGSGPYEQYF. The DNA of the CDR3 is TGTGCCAGTAGTATTGGTAGCGGACCCTACGAGCAGTACTTC. The full variable domain, in which reference TRBV19 and TRBJ2-7 provide the parts outside the CDR3, is DGGITQSPKYLFRKEGQNVTLSCEQNLNHDAMYWYRQDPGQGLRLIYYSQIVNDFQKGDIAEGYSVSREKKESFPLTVTSAQKNPTAFYLCASSIGSGPYEQYFGPGTRLTVT.

This clone appeared a few times. The V call is TRBV4-3, the J call TRBJ2-2, with D maybe TRBD1 (5 bases). The V end was cut by 0 bases, the J end by 4 bases, with 12 bases between. Germline assignment: CDR1 LGHNA and CDR2 YSLEER. The CDR3 spans 16 residues. The CDR3 DNA is TGCGCCAGCAGCCAAGATTGGGGCCGGAGCACCGGGGAGCTGTTTTTT. It is translated as CASSQDWGRSTGELFF.

This chain connects TRBV7-9 to TRBJ2-1; a possible D gene is TRBD2 (6 bases). Trimming removed 7 bases at V and 6 bases at J, with 19 bases between. The CDR3 has 15 residues. CDR1 is SEHNR and CDR2 is FQNEAQ in the germline V gene (reference sequence). This chain's CDR3 is CASTSQGLTGNEQFF. CDR3 bases: TGTGCCAGCACTAGCCAGGGACTCACTGGCAATGAGCAGTTCTTC. The variable domain in full, completed from reference TRBV7-9 and TRBJ2-1, reads DTGVSQNPRHKITKRGQNVTFRCDPISEHNRLYWYRQTLGQGPEFLTYFQNEAQLEKSRLLSDRFSAERPKGSFSTLEIQRTEQGDSAMYLCASTSQGLTGNEQFFGPGTRLTVL.

The chain joins TRBV10-2 to TRBJ2-2; tentatively, D is TRBD2 (5 bases). The CDR3 sequence is 13 residues long. The V and J ends lost 6 bases and 4 bases respectively, with 9 bases between them. The germline CDR1 and CDR2 sequences are WSHSY and SAAADI. CDR3 region: CASRLVATGELFF. The CDR3 DNA sequence: TGCGCCAGCAGACTAGTAGCCACCGGGGAGCTGTTTTTT.

The V gene is TRBV7-9, the J gene TRBJ1-4, with 7 positions matching TRBD1. Germline lookup yields CDR1 SEHNR and CDR2 FQNEAQ (reference sequence). This CDR3 comprises 15 residues. Trimming cost V 1 base and J 8 bases; bases outside gene matches: 7. CDR3 in amino acids: CASSLGDRVEEKLFF. CDR3 coding DNA: TGTGCCAGCAGCTTAGGCGACAGGGTAGAAGAAAAACTGTTTTTT.

CDR3: CASSIPGQAYGYTF. Written as DNA, the CDR3 is TGTGCCAGCAGCATTCCGGGACAGGCCTATGGCTACACCTTC. The chain is built from TRBV5-4 and TRBJ1-2; 8 bases are shared with TRBD1. The trim removed 4 bases at V and 4 bases at J, leaving 6 bases unmatched. Germline loops: CDR1 SGHNT, CDR2 YYREEE (reference sequence). The CDR3 has 14 amino acids.

The chain couples TRBV6-1 to TRBJ1-5; 7 bases match TRBD1. Trimming cost V 6 bases and J 7 bases; bases outside gene matches: 12. This CDR3 is 15 amino acids long. The germline V gene encodes CDR1 MNHNS and CDR2 SASEGT. The CDR3 coding sequence is TGTGCCAGCAGCACCCAGAGACAGGGACAGCAGCCCCAGCATTTT. This gives the protein CASSTQRQGQQPQHF.

The chain uses TRBV27 and TRBJ2-7; weak D call: TRBD1 (5 bases). The CDR3 is 16 amino acids. Trimming removed 4 bases from V and 0 bases from J, with 16 bases in between. Germline V CDR1 and CDR2: MNHEY, SMNVEV (reference sequence). CDR3 loop: CASSSTRQRSSYEQYF. The DNA of the CDR3 is TGTGCCAGCAGTTCGACTCGACAGAGGAGCTCCTACGAGCAGTACTTC.

The chain employs TRBV14 and TRBJ2-7; D is unclear. Per the germline V gene, CDR1 is SGHDN and CDR2 is FVKESK. This CDR3 has 13 amino acids. Trimming took 1 base from V and 3 from J, leaving 7 bases between them. The CDR3 sequence: CASSQVVRYEQYF. CDR3 in DNA: TGTGCCAGCAGCCAAGTAGTCCGCTACGAGCAGTACTTC.

CDR3 DNA: TGTGCCAGCAGCTTCTCCCGGGACAGAGATGTGGATCGGCAGTTCTTC. Protein sequence: CASSFSRDRDVDRQFF. The rearrangement joins TRBV9 to TRBJ2-1, with TRBD1 matching over 7 bases. V trimming: 4 bases; J trimming: 12 bases; junction bases outside the gene matches: 19. CDR1 and CDR2 (germline): SGDLS, YYNGEE. The CDR3 extends over 16 amino acids.

This clone was detected only a few times. The chain links TRBV5-5 to TRBJ1-2; TRBD1 agrees at 9 bases. This CDR3 spans 13 amino acids. Trimming at V came to 5 bases and at J to 8 bases, leaving 7 bases not matched to a gene. Germline CDR1 is SGHKS and CDR2 is YYEKEE (reference sequence). The DNA of the CDR3 is TGTGCCAGCAGTGGGGGACAGGGAGGCGGCTACACCTTC. Protein: CASSGGQGGGYTF.

The gene calls are TRBV18 and TRBJ1-2, with TRBD1 matching over 9 bases. The CDR3 covers 15 residues. The V gene end was trimmed by 4 bases and the J gene end by 5 bases; junction bases not matched to a gene: 8. Germline V gene data show CDR1 as KGHSH and CDR2 as LQKENI. CDR3 loop: CASSQDRGGGYGYTF. CDR3 DNA: TGTGCCAGCTCACAGGACAGGGGCGGAGGATATGGCTACACCTTC.

This clone was detected only once. The chain combines TRBV15 with TRBJ2-2; 9 bases map to TRBD1. CDR3 length: 16 residues. Trimming removed 2 bases from V and 5 bases from J; junction bases left unmatched: 6. CDR1 and CDR2 from the germline V gene are LNHNV and YYDKDF (reference sequence). The CDR3 loop is CATSRPPGQGTGELFF. The CDR3 DNA is TGTGCCACCAGCAGACCACCCGGACAGGGGACCGGGGAGCTGTTTTTT.

CDR3 nucleotide sequence: TGTGCCAGCAGCTTAGAGGAAGGAGCCTACGAGCAGTACTTC. It specifies CASSLEEGAYEQYF. The V gene is TRBV7-9, the J gene TRBJ2-7; D is uncertain. The germline gives CDR1 SEHNR, CDR2 FQNEAQ (reference sequence). The CDR3 covers 14 residues. V lost 1 base to trimming and J lost 2 bases, with 9 bases between them.

This clone was seen just once. This chain's CDR3 is CASSQEVTATYEQFF. CDR3 in DNA: TGCGCCAGCAGCCAAGAAGTAACTGCAACCTATGAGCAGTTCTTC. This rearrangement joins TRBV4-1 to TRBJ2-1, with unresolved D. The CDR3 totals 15 residues. CDR1 MGHRA and CDR2 YSYEKL come from the germline V gene. The V end lost 0 bases, the J end lost 8 bases, and 14 bases lay between the germline ends.

This chain uses TRBV2 with TRBJ2-1; unclear D gene. The CDR3 covers 12 residues. CDR1 SNHLY and CDR2 FYNNEI come from the germline V gene. Between the trimmed V and J ends, which lost 8 bases and 1 base, there was a span of 6 bases. The CDR3 here is CASHGSYNEQFF. DNA of the CDR3: TGTGCCAGCCACGGGTCCTACAATGAGCAGTTCTTC.

This clone was found once. The genes are TRBV5-1 and TRBJ2-1, with TRBD2 matching 10 bases. Losses at the gene ends were 4 bases for V and 4 bases for J; bases not matched to a gene: 5. The CDR3 runs to 15 residues. From germline, CDR1 is SGHRS and CDR2 YFSETQ. The CDR3 coding sequence is TGCGCCAGCAGCACCGGGACTAGCGAATACAATGAGCAGTTCTTC. Translation: CASSTGTSEYNEQFF. The full variable domain, rest sourced from reference TRBV5-1 and TRBJ2-1, is KAGVTQTPRYLIKTRGQQVTLSCSPISGHRSVSWYQQTPGQGLQFLFEYFSETQRNKGNFPGRFSGRQFSNSRSEMNVSTLELGDSALYLCASSTGTSEYNEQFFGPGTRLTVL.

The gene calls are TRBV4-3 and TRBJ1-3; D not resolved. Trimming pared 1 base from V and 4 bases from J, leaving 8 bases between. The CDR3 covers 14 residues. The V gene's germline CDR1 is LGHNA and CDR2 YSLEER. In DNA, the CDR3 is TGCGCCAGCAGCCAAGTCCTGGAGGGAAACACCATATATTTT. It specifies CASSQVLEGNTIYF.

The gene calls are TRBV4-3 and TRBJ2-6; perhaps TRBD2 as D (6 bases). This CDR3 is built from 19 residues. The germline V gene encodes CDR1 LGHNA and CDR2 YSLEER. Between the trimmed V and J ends, which lost 0 bases and 2 bases, there was a span of 17 bases. For the CDR3, the DNA is TGCGCCAGCAGCCAAGATTCGGGGGTGACTTCCCCTGGGGCCAACGTCCTGACTTTC. As protein: CASSQDSGVTSPGANVLTF.

This clone was counted between two and nine times. The V call is TRBV9, the J call TRBJ2-5, with 9 bases aligning to TRBD1. Germline loops: CDR1 SGDLS, CDR2 YYNGEE. With V trimmed by 4 bases and J by 4 bases, 5 bases remained unmatched. The CDR3 spans 14 residues. The CDR3 nucleotides read TGTGCCAGCAGCATTACAGGGGGCGTAGAGACCCAGTACTTC. It specifies CASSITGGVETQYF.

The chain recombines TRBV27 with TRBJ1-2, with no clear D. Deletions cut 2 bases from V and 2 bases from J, with 6 bases between. Germline CDR1 and CDR2: MNHEY and SMNVEV (reference sequence). The CDR3 covers 13 residues. Here the CDR3 DNA reads TGTGCCAGCAGTTTAAGAGAAAACTATGGCTACACCTTC. This sequence encodes CASSLRENYGYTF.